In its sample, the clone carrying this TCR beta chain was seen a few times. Its target is unknown. The sample carries other DNA sequences with the same CDR3. The data were obtained in a study of beta chain features in type 1 diabetes. Study-wide context: Across the samples, some 98,000,000 sorted cells were examined in total.

Of the isolated RNA, all was reverse transcribed, and so the sequenced material was expressed TCRB transcripts. TCRdb's copy holds only in-frame clones and misses some; the assay was immunoSEQ multiplex PCR. The profile shows hundreds of thousands of clones, 6.5% to 10% of them singletons. Whole-study results and caveats: Patients with type 1 diabetes showed fewer VDJ junction insertions and more deletions. Naive, central memory and Treg TCRB repertoires appeared more alike in patients than in healthy donors.

CDR3 length equals 14 residues. CDR1 SGHDT and CDR2 YYEEEE come from the germline V gene. Deletions cut 1 base from V and 1 base from J, with 9 bases between. The chain uses TRBV5-6 and TRBJ2-7, with D perhaps TRBD2 (5 bases). The specimen sequenced was central memory CD4+ T cells from blood. The origin of this receptor is a woman aged 18-29 years in good health. The CDR3 DNA reads as TGTGCCAGCAGCTTGAGAGGGCTTTCCTACGAGCAGTACTTC. Protein sequence: CASSLRGLSYEQYF.